The next 6 T cell receptor beta chains were all read from a single sample in a study of low-dose radiotherapy and immunotherapy resistance in tumors. TRAV and TRBV primers primed cDNA for both TCRalpha and TCRbeta. The authors amplified TCRs for 20 PCR cycles with a constant-region primer and a V-primer adapter. TCRdb re-derived calls from the reads in MiXCR, one entry per CDR3 protein. The sample consists of about 84,000 distinct CDR3 sequences, around a sixth of them appearing once. The time point here: after trial treatment. Described treatment: LDRT plus nivolumab, ipilimumab, low-dose cyclophosphamide and aspirin (RACIN trial). This sample comprised PBMCs, obtained after low-dose radiotherapy plus immunotherapy. All receptors come from a male donor with prostate cancer.

The sample holds many counts of this clonotype. This chain connects TRBV28 to TRBJ1-5, with a tentative D call TRBD1 (5 bases). The CDR3 loop spans 15 amino acids. Deletions cut 4 bases from V and 0 bases from J, with 10 bases between. CDR1 is MDHEN, CDR2 SYDVKM, per germline. CDR3 in amino acids: CASSSSRASNQPQHF. Here the CDR3 DNA reads TGTGCCAGCAGTTCTAGCAGGGCTAGCAATCAGCCCCAGCATTTT.

This clonotype was detected ten times or more. V usage is TRBV29-1 and J usage is TRBJ2-2; D gene ambiguous. Germline values: CDR1 SQVTM, CDR2 ANQGSEA. V lost 4 bases to trimming and J lost 4 bases, with 7 bases between them. This CDR3 is 12 amino acids long. The DNA of the CDR3 is TGCAGCGTTGCAGACACCACCGGGGAGCTGTTTTTT. Its protein is CSVADTTGELFF.

This clonotype occurred many times. The CDR3 bases are TGTGCCACCAGCAGAGGGGATACCTACGAGCAGTACTTC. Residues: CATSRGDTYEQYF. The V and J genes are TRBV15 and TRBJ2-7; D call uncertain. The CDR3 is 13 amino acids. Germline CDR1 is LNHNV and CDR2 is YYDKDF (reference sequence). Trimming removed 1 base from V and 2 bases from J, with 6 bases in between.

The chain combines TRBV2 with TRBJ1-2; TRBD1 is a possible D gene (5 bases). This CDR3 has 13 amino acids. The V gene lost 8 bases and the J gene lost 4 bases, with 14 bases spanning the gap. CDR1 is SNHLY, CDR2 FYNNEI, per germline. CDR3 sequence reads: CASGLEGTYGYTF. CDR3 bases: TGTGCCAGCGGCTTGGAGGGGACCTATGGCTACACCTTC.

This chain joins TRBV6-2 or TRBV6-3 and TRBJ2-7; TRBD2 matches 8 bases. CDR3 size: 15 residues. The trim removed 4 bases at V and 0 bases at J, leaving 5 bases unmatched. Per germline, CDR1 MNHEY and CDR2 SVGEGT. The CDR3 here is CASSFPSGSSYEQYF. The CDR3 DNA reads TGTGCCAGCAGTTTCCCGAGCGGGAGCTCCTACGAGCAGTACTTC.

This clonotype was counted ten times or more. The genes are TRBV29-1 and TRBJ2-7; 8 bases map to TRBD2. With V trimmed by 8 bases and J by 3 bases, 12 bases remained unmatched. There are 14 residues in the CDR3. The germline V gene encodes CDR1 SQVTM and CDR2 ANQGSEA. CDR3 loop: CSIRGGTSNYEQYF. Here the CDR3 DNA reads TGCAGCATACGAGGGGGGACTAGTAACTACGAGCAGTACTTC.